Below, 5 T cell receptor beta chains from the same sample are listed, as sequenced in a study of blood T cell repertoires in COVID-19. Data came from immunoSEQ multiplex PCR; TCRdb stores just in-frame clones and leaves some out. The repertoire includes under 200,000 clones, approximately 90% of them detected once, and 20% to 25% sits in the top ten. Sequenced input: peripheral blood. The receptors originated from a man in his sixties with active or convalescent COVID-19.

The CDR3 is CASSLAADNTGELFF. CDR3 nucleotide sequence: TGCGCCAGCAGCTTGGCCGCAGATAACACCGGGGAGCTGTTTTTT. V and J are TRBV5-1 and TRBJ2-2; D ambiguous. Trimming cost V 0 bases and J 2 bases, with 8 bases left between them. CDR1 SGHRS and CDR2 YFSETQ come from the germline V gene. The CDR3 is 15 residues long.

The rearrangement joins TRBV6-5 to TRBJ2-5, with 10 positions matching TRBD2. Germline V gives CDR1 MNHEY, CDR2 SVGAGI. CDR3 size: 14 residues. The J segment lost 5 bases and the V segment lost 6 bases, leaving 6 bases of the junction unmatched. This chain's CDR3 is CASRSGGAGETQYF. The CDR3 coding sequence is TGTGCCAGCAGAAGCGGGGGGGCAGGGGAGACCCAGTACTTC.

The chain uses TRBV2 and TRBJ2-6, with D unresolved. There are 13 residues in the CDR3. The ends were cut back, 7 bases at V and 4 bases at J, with 8 bases in the middle. The germline gives CDR1 SNHLY, CDR2 FYNNEI. Here the CDR3 reads CASNYGGANVLTF. The CDR3 region has the DNA TGTGCCAGCAATTACGGGGGGGCCAACGTCCTGACTTTC.

The rearrangement joins TRBV7-9 to TRBJ2-1; D ambiguous. The CDR3 consists of 12 residues. Germline values: CDR1 SEHNR, CDR2 FQNEAQ (reference sequence). V lost 1 base and J lost 6, with 4 bases in between. CDR3 in DNA: TGTGCCAGCAGCTTAGTCCTCAATGAGCAGTTCTTC. Residues: CASSLVLNEQFF.

The rearrangement uses TRBV6-5 and TRBJ1-1, with 9 bases identical to TRBD1. Germline V gene lookup returns CDR1 MNHEY and CDR2 SVGAGI. V lost 5 bases and J lost 10; bases outside the gene matches: 11. This CDR3 is 14 amino acids long. CDR3 in amino acids: CASSLEQGAHRAFF. The DNA of the CDR3 is TGTGCCAGCAGTCTCGAACAGGGGGCGCATAGAGCTTTCTTT.